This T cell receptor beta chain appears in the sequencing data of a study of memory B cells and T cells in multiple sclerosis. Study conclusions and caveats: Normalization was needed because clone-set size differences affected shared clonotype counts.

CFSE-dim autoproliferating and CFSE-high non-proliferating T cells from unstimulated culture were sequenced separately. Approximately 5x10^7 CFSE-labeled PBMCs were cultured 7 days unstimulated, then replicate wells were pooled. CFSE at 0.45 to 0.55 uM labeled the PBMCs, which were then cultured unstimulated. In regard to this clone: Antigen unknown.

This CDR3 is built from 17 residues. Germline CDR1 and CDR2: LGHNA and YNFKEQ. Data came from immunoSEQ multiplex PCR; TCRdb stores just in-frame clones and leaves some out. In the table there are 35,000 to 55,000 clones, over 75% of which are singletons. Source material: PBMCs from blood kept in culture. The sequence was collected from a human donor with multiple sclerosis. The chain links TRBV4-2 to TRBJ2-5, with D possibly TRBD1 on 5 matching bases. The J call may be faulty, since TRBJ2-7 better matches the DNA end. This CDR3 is CASSQDKAGWFSYEQYF. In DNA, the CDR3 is TGTGCCAGCAGCCAAGATAAGGCAGGGTGGTTCTCCTACGAGCAGTACTTC.